Sequencing of this T cell receptor (beta chain) was carried out in a study of blood T cell repertoires in COVID-19. On the study more broadly: Specimens from acute and convalescent COVID-19 originated in the United States, Italy and Spain. PBMCs, B-cell-depleted T cells, or T cells were the source of the cDNA or gDNA that made up the material.

The V segment lost 4 bases and the J segment 7 bases; nucleotides outside the gene matches: 16. The CDR3 is 17 residues long. The V gene's germline CDR1 is LGHDT and CDR2 YNNKEL (reference sequence). Per the study methods: Reference gene primer amplification gave estimated nucleated cell counts. Sequenced by immunoSEQ multiplex PCR; TCRdb stores in-frame clones only, minus some. V and J calls plus clone size are reproduced from that table; the DNA served to infer D and trimming. Altogether about 68,000 clones are present, 85% being singletons, with the ten largest covering around 23%. This clonotype originated in a man over 45 with acute or convalescent COVID-19. The V call is TRBV3-1 (or the pseudogene TRBV3-2), the J call TRBJ2-1; TRBD2 agrees at 7 bases. The sequenced sample was peripheral blood. The CDR3 DNA sequence: TGTGCCAGCAGCCTGGAATGGCGGGGGACCCGGGGGAATGAGCAGTTCTTC. Protein product: CASSLEWRGTRGNEQFF.